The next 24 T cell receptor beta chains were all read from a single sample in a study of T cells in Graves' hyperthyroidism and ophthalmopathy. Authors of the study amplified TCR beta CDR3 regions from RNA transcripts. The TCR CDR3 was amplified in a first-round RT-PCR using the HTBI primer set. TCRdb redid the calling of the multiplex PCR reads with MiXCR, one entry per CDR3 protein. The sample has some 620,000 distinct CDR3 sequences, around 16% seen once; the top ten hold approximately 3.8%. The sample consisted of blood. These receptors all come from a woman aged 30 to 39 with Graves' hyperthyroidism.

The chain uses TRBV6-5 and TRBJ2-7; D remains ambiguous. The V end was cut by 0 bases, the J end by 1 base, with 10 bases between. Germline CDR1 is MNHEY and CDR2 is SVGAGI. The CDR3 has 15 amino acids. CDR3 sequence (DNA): TGTGCCAGCAGTTACTCAGAAATAGCATCCTACGAGCAGTACTTC. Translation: CASSYSEIASYEQYF.

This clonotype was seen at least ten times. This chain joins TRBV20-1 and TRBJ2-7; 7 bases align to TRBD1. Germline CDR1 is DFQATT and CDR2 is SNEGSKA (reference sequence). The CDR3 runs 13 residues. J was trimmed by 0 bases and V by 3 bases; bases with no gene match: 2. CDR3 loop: CSARGTDSYEQYF. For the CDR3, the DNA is TGCAGTGCTAGGGGGACAGACTCCTACGAGCAGTACTTC.

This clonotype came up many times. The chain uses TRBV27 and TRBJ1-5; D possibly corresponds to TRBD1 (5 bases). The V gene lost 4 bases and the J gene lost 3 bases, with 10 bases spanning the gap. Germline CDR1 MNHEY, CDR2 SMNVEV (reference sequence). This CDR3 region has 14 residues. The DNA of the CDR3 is TGTGCCAGCAGTTCGACAGCTTCCAATCAGCCCCAGCATTTT. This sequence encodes CASSSTASNQPQHF.

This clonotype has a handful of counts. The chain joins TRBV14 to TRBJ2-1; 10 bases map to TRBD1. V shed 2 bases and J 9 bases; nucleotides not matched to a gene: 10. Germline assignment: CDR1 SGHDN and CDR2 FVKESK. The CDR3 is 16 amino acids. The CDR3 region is CASSQRTGTGATEQFF. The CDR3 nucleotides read TGTGCCAGCAGCCAACGAACCGGGACAGGGGCGACTGAGCAGTTCTTC.

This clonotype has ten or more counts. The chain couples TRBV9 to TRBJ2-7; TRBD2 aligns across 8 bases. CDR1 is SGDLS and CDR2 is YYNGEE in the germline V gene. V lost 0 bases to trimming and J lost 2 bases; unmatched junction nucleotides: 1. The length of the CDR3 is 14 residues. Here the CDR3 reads CASSVGAGAYEQYF. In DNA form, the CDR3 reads TGTGCCAGCAGCGTAGGAGCGGGAGCCTACGAGCAGTACTTC.

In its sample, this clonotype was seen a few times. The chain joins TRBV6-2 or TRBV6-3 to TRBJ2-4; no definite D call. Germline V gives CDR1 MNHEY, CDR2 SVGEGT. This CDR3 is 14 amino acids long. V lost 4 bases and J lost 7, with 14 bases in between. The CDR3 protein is CASSSLEFSNIQYF. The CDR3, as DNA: TGTGCCAGCAGTTCGCTAGAGTTTTCCAACATTCAGTACTTC.

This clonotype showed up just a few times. The CDR3 here is CASSQAGQGFGYTF. The CDR3, as DNA: TGTGCCAGCAGCCAAGCGGGACAGGGGTTTGGCTACACCTTC. This rearrangement joins TRBV14 to TRBJ1-2, with 10 nucleotides matching TRBD1. Germline V lookup: CDR1 SGHDN, CDR2 FVKESK. V was clipped by 1 base and J by 7 bases; unmatched bases: 3. The CDR3 contains 14 residues.

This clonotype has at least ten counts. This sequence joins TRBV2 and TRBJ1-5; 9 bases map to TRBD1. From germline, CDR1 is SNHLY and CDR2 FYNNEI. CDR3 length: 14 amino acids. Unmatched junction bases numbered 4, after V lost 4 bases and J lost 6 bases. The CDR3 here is CASSGTGEIQPQHF. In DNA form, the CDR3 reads TGTGCCAGCAGTGGGACAGGGGAAATTCAGCCCCAGCATTTT. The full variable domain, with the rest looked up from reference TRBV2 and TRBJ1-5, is EPEVTQTPSHQVTQMGQEVILRCVPISNHLYFYWYRQILGQKVEFLVSFYNNEISEKSEIFDDQFSVERPDGSNFTLKIRSTKLEDSAMYFCASSGTGEIQPQHFGDGTRLSIL.

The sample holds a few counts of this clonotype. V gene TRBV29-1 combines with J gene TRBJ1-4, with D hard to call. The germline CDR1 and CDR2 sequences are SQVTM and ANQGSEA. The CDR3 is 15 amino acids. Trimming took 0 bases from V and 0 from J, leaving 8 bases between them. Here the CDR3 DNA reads TGCAGCGTTGAAGATAGTGAGTCAACTAATGAAAAACTGTTTTTT. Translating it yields CSVEDSESTNEKLFF.

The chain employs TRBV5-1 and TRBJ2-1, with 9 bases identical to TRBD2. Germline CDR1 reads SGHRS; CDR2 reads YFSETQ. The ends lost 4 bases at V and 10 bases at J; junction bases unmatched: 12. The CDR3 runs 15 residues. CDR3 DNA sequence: TGCGCCAGCAGCCCATCCGGGACTAGCTTTTTCGAGCAGTTCTTC. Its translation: CASSPSGTSFFEQFF.

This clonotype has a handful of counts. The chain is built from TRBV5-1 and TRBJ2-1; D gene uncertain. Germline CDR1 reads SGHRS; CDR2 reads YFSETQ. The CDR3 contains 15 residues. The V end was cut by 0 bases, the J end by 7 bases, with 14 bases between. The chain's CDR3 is CASSLAFGSPNEQFF. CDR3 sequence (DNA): TGCGCCAGCAGCTTGGCATTCGGCAGCCCTAATGAGCAGTTCTTC.

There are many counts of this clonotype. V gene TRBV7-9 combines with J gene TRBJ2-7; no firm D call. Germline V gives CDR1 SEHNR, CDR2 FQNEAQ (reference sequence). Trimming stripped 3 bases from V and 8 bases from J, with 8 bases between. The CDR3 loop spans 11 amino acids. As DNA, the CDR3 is TGTGCCAGCAGCTTCAGTGTTCAGCAGTACTTC. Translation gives CASSFSVQQYF. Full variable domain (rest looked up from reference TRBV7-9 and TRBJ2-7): DTGVSQNPRHKITKRGQNVTFRCDPISEHNRLYWYRQTLGQGPEFLTYFQNEAQLEKSRLLSDRFSAERPKGSFSTLEIQRTEQGDSAMYLCASSFSVQQYFGPGTRLTVT.

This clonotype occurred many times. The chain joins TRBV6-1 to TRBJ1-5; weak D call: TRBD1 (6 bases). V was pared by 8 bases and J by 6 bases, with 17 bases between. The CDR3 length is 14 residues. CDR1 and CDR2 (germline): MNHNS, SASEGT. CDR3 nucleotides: TGTGCCAGCCAGCAGATAGGGGGAGGTCAGCCCCAGCATTTT. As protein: CASQQIGGGQPQHF.

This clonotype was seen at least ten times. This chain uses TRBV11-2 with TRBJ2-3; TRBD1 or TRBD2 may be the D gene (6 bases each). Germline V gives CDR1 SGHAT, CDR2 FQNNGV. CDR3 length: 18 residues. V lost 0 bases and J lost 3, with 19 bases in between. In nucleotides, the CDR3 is TGTGCCAGCAGCTTAGATCCGTTCGGGGGCCTAGGAACAGATACGCAGTATTTT. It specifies CASSLDPFGGLGTDTQYF.

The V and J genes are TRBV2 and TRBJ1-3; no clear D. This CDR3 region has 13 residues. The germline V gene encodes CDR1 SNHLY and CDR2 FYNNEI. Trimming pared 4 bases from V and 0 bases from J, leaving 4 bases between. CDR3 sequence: CASSVSSGNTIYF. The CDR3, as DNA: TGTGCCAGCAGTGTGTCCTCTGGAAACACCATATATTTT.

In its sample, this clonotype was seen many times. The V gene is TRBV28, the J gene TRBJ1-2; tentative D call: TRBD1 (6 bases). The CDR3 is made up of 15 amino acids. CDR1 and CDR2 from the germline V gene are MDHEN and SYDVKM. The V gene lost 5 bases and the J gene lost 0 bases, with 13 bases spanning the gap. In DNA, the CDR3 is TGTGCCAGCAGTGCGTGGACAGAGCCTAACTATGGCTACACCTTC. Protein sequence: CASSAWTEPNYGYTF.

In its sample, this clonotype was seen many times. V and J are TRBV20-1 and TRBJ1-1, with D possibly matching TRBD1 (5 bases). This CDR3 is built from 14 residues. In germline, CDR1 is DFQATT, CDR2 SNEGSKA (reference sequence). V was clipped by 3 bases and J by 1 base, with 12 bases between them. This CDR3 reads CSASPGDANTEAFF. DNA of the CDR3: TGCAGTGCTAGCCCCGGGGACGCGAACACTGAAGCTTTCTTT.

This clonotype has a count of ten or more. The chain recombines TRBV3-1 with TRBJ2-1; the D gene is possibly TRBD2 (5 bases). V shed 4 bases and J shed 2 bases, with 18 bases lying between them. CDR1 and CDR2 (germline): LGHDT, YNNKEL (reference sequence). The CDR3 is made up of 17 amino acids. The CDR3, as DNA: TGTGCCAGCAGCCCGACTACCCTACTATTCGCCTACAATGAGCAGTTCTTC. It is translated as CASSPTTLLFAYNEQFF.

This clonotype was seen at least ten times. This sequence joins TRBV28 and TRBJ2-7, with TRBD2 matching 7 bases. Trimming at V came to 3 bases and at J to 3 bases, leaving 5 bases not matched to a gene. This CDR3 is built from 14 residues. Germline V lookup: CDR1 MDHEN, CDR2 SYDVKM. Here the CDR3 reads CASSLGGIGYEQYF. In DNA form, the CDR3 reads TGTGCCAGCAGTTTGGGGGGGATCGGCTACGAGCAGTACTTC.

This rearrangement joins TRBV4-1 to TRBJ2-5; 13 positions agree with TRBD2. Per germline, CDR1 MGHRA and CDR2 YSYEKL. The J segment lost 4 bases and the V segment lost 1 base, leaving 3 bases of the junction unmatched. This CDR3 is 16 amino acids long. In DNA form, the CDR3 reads TGCGCCAGCAGCCAAGGACTAGCGGGAGGTGGAGAGACCCAGTACTTC. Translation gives CASSQGLAGGGETQYF.

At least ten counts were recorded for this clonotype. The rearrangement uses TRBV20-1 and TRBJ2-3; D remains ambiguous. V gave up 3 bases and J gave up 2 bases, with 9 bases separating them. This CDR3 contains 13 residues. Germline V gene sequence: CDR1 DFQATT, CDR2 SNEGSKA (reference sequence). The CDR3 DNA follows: TGCAGTGCTAGGTCGGGTAACACAGATACGCAGTATTTT. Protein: CSARSGNTDTQYF.

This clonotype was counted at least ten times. The CDR3 sequence: CASSFSGSSPEQYF. CDR3 nucleotides: TGTGCCAGCAGTTTTAGCGGTTCATCCCCCGAGCAGTACTTC. The chain links TRBV6-2 or TRBV6-3 to TRBJ2-7, with a possible D match to TRBD2 (6 bases). This CDR3 has 14 amino acids. Trimming removed 4 bases at V and 6 bases at J, with 16 bases between. In germline, CDR1 is MNHEY, CDR2 SVGEGT.

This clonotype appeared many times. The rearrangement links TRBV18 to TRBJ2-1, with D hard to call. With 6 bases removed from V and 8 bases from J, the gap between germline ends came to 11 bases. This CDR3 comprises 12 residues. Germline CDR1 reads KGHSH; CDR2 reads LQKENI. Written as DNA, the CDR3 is TGTGCCAGCTCGTCCCAGTTGGATGAGCAGTTCTTC. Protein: CASSSQLDEQFF.

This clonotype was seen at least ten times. The DNA for the CDR3 is TGTGCCAGCACAAGGATCGGGGCAGACTATGGCTACACCTTC. Translating it yields CASTRIGADYGYTF. The V and J genes are TRBV12-3 or TRBV12-4 and TRBJ1-2; D might be TRBD1 (5 bases). The CDR3 spans 14 residues. Trimming shortened V by 7 bases and J by 3 bases, and 15 bases separated the two germline ends.